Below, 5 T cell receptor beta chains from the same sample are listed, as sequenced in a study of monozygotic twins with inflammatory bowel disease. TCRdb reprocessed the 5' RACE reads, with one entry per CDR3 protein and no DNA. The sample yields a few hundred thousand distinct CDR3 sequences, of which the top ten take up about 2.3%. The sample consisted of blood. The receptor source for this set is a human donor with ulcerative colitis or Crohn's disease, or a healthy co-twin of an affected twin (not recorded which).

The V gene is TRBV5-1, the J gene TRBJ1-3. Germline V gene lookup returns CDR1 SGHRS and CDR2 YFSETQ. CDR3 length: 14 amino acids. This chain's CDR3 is CASSLALAGNTIYF.

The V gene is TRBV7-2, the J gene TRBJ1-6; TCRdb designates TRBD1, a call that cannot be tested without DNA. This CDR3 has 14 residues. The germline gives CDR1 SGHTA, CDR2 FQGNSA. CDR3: CASSSRQGDSPLHF.

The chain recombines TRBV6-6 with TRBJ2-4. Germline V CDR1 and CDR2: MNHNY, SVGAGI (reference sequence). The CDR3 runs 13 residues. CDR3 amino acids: CASSPTSWETQYF.

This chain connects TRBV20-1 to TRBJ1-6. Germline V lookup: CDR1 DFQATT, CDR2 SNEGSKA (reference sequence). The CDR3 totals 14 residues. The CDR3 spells CSARDRRRNSPLHF.

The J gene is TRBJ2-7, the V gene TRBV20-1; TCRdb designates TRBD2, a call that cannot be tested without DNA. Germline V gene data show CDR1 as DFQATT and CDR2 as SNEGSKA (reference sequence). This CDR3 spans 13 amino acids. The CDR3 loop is CSASVLAGYEQYF.